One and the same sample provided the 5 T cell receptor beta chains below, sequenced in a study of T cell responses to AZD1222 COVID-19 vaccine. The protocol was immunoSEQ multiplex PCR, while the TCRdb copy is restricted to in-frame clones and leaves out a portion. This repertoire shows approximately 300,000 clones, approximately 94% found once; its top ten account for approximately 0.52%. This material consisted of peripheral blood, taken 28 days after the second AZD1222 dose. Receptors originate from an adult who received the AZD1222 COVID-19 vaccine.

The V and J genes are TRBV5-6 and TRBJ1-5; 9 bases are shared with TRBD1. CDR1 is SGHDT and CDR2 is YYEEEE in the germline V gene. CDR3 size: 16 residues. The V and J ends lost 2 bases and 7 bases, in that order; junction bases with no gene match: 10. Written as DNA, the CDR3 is TGTGCCAGCAGCTTTAGCACAGGGGGCCCCAGGCAGCCCCAGCATTTT. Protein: CASSFSTGGPRQPQHF.

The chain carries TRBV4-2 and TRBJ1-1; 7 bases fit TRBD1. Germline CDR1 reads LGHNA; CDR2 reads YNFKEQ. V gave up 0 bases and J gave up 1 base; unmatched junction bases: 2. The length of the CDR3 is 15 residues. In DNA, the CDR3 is TGTGCCAGCAGCCAAGATCGGACAGGGAACACTGAAGCTTTCTTT. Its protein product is CASSQDRTGNTEAFF.

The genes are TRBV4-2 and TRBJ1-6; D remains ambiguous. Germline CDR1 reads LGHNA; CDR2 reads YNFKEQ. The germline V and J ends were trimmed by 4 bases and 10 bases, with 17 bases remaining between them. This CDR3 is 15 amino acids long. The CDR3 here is CASSPGDSFGSPLHF. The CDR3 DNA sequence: TGTGCCAGCAGCCCCGGCGACTCCTTTGGGTCACCCCTCCACTTT.

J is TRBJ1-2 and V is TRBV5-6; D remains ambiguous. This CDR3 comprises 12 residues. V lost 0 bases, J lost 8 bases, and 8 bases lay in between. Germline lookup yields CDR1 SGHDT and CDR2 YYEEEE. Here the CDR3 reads CASSLASVGYTF. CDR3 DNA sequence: TGTGCCAGCAGCTTGGCCAGTGTAGGCTACACCTTC.

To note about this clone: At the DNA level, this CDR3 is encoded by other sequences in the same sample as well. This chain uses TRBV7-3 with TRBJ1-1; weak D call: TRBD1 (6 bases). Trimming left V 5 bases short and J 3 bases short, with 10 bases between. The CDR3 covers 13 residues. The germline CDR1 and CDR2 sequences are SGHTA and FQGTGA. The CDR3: CASSLNRDTEAFF. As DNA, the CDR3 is TGTGCCAGCAGCCTAAACAGGGACACTGAAGCTTTCTTT.